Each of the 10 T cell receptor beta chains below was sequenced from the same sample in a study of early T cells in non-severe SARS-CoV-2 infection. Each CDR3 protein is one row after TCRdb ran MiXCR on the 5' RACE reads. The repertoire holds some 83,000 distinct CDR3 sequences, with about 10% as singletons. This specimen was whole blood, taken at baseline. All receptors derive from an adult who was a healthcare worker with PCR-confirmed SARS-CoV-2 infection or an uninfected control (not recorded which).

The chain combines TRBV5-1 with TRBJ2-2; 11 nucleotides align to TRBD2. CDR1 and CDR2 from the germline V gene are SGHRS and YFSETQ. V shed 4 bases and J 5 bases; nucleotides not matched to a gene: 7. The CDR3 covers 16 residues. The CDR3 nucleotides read TGCGCCAGCAGCCACCAACTAGCGGGAGAAACCGGGGAGCTGTTTTTT. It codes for CASSHQLAGETGELFF.

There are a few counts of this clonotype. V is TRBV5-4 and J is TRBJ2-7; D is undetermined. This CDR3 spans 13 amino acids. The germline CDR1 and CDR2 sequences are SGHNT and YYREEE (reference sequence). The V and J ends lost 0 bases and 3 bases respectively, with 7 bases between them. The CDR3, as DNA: TGTGCCAGCAGCTTGGATATTTTCTACGAGCAGTACTTC. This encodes CASSLDIFYEQYF.

This chain's CDR3 is CASSKQGARNTEAFF. The CDR3 nucleotides are TGTGCCAGCTCGAAGCAGGGGGCCCGGAACACTGAAGCTTTCTTT. The rearrangement links TRBV18 to TRBJ1-1; 8 positions agree with TRBD1. In germline, CDR1 is KGHSH, CDR2 LQKENI. The CDR3 is 15 amino acids. The V and J ends lost 6 bases and 1 base, in that order; junction bases with no gene match: 7. Drawing the rest from reference TRBV18 and TRBJ1-1, the complete variable domain is NAGVMQNPRHLVRRRGQEARLRCSPMKGHSHVYWYRQLPEEGLKFMVYLQKENIIDESGMPKERFSAEFPKEGPSILRIQQVVRGDSAAYFCASSKQGARNTEAFFGQGTRLTVV.

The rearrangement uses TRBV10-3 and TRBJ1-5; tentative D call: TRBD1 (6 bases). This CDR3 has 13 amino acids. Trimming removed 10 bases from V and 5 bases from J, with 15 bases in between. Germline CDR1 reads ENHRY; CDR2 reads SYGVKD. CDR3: CATGLGGDQPQHF. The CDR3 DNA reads TGTGCCACCGGGTTGGGGGGCGATCAGCCCCAGCATTTT.

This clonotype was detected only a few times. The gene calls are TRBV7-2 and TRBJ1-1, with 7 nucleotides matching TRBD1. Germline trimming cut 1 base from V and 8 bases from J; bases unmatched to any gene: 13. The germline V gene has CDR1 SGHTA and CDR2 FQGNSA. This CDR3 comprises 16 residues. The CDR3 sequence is CASSLGSGSGQKEAFF. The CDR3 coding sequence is TGTGCCAGCAGCTTAGGTTCGGGTTCGGGACAGAAAGAAGCTTTCTTT.

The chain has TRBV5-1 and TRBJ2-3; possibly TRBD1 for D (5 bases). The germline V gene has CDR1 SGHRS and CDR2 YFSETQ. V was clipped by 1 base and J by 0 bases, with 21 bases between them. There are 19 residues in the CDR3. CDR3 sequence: CASSLLSLLGRKSTDTQYF. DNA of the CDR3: TGCGCCAGCAGCTTGTTATCCTTGTTGGGGCGGAAAAGCACAGATACGCAGTATTTT.

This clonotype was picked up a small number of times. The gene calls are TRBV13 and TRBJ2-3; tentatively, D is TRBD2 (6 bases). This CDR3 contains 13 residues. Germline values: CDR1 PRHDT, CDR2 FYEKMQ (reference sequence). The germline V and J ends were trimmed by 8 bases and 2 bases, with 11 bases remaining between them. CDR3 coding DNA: TGTGCCAGCGGGAGGCAGATCACAGATACGCAGTATTTT. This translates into CASGRQITDTQYF. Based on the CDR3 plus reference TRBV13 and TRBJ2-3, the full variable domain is AAGVIQSPRHLIKEKRETATLKCYPIPRHDTVYWYQQGPGQDPQFLISFYEKMQSDKGSIPDRFSAQQFSDYHSELNMSSLELGDSALYFCASGRQITDTQYFGPGTRLTVL.

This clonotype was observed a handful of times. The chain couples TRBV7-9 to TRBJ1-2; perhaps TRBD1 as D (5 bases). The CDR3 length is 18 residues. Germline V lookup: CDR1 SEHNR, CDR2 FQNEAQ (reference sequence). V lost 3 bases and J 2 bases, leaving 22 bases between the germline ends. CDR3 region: CASSLRGLMGQDNYGYTF. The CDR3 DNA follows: TGTGCCAGCAGCTTGAGAGGACTAATGGGGCAAGACAACTATGGCTACACCTTC.

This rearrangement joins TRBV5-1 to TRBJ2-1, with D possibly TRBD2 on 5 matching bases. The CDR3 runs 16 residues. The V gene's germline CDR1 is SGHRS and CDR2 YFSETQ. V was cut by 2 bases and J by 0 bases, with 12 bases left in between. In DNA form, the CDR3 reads TGCGCCAGCAGCTTCTCCGAGCGGAGCTCCTACAATGAGCAGTTCTTC. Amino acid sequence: CASSFSERSSYNEQFF. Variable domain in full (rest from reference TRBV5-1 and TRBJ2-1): KAGVTQTPRYLIKTRGQQVTLSCSPISGHRSVSWYQQTPGQGLQFLFEYFSETQRNKGNFPGRFSGRQFSNSRSEMNVSTLELGDSALYLCASSFSERSSYNEQFFGPGTRLTVL.

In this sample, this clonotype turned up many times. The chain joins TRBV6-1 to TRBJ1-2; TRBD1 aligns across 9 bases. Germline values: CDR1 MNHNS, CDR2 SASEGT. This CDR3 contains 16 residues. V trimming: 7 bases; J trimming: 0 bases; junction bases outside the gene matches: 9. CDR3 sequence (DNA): TGTGCCAGCAACCAGGACAGGGGTACATCTAACTATGGCTACACCTTC. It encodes CASNQDRGTSNYGYTF.